These 9 T cell receptor beta chains were all obtained from the same sample, sequenced in a study of T cell repertoires in cytomegalovirus infection. Antigens for these TCRs are unknown. TCRdb re-called the reads with MiXCR, one entry per CDR3 protein. The profile shows 650,000 to 850,000 distinct CDR3 sequences, almost 30% of them singletons. Specimen: cultured CD8+ T cells from PBMCs, collected from culture after CMV antigen stimulation. These receptors were collected from a human donor in good health (CMV status not recorded). Some clones in this sample may be carry-over from other donors' samples.

The DNA for the CDR3 is TGTGCCAGCATTTCCGGGACAGGGGGCGAAGAGACCCAGTACTTC. The encoded protein is CASISGTGGEETQYF. The chain combines TRBV6-1 with TRBJ2-5; 12 bases line up with TRBD1. The CDR3 length is 15 residues. CDR1 MNHNS and CDR2 SASEGT come from the germline V gene. The J segment lost 3 bases and the V segment lost 7 bases, leaving 6 bases of the junction unmatched.

This clonotype was counted a few times. The CDR3 sequence is CATSDFRQGSNEQFF. The CDR3 DNA reads TGTGCCACCAGTGATTTCCGCCAGGGGAGCAATGAGCAGTTCTTC. J is TRBJ2-1 and V is TRBV24-1, with D possibly being TRBD1 (6 bases). Trimming removed 1 base at V and 6 bases at J, with 12 bases between. The length of the CDR3 is 15 residues. Germline V gene data show CDR1 as KGHDR and CDR2 as SFDVKD.

This clonotype has more than one count but fewer than ten. The chain uses TRBV20-1 and TRBJ2-7; no firm D call. There are 13 residues in the CDR3. CDR1 is DFQATT and CDR2 is SNEGSKA in the germline V gene (reference sequence). Between the trimmed V and J ends, which lost 5 bases and 0 bases, there was a span of 11 bases. The CDR3 loop is CSAWYGDSYEQYV. In nucleotides, the CDR3 is TGCAGTGCTTGGTACGGCGACTCCTACGAGCAGTACGTC.

This clonotype was found a few times. The chain has TRBV7-9 and TRBJ2-7; the match to TRBD2 covers 14 bases. Losses at the gene ends were 3 bases for V and 5 bases for J; bases not matched to a gene: 6. Germline lookup yields CDR1 SEHNR and CDR2 FQNEAQ (reference sequence). This CDR3 contains 16 residues. The CDR3 reads CASSFSGLAGGHEQYF. In DNA, the CDR3 is TGTGCCAGCAGCTTCTCCGGACTAGCGGGGGGCCACGAGCAGTACTTC.

The V gene is TRBV10-2, the J gene TRBJ2-1; D is unresolved. The V end lost 6 bases, the J end lost 9 bases, and 12 bases lay between the germline ends. Germline V CDR1 and CDR2: WSHSY, SAAADI. This CDR3 is 12 amino acids long. CDR3 DNA sequence: TGCGCCAGCAGCGAGAACGTCCCTGAGCAGTTCTTC. Protein sequence: CASSENVPEQFF.

The chain uses TRBV3-1 and TRBJ2-7, with TRBD1 as a possible D gene (5 bases). Trimming removed 6 bases at V and 3 bases at J, with 18 bases between. The CDR3 has 15 amino acids. From germline, CDR1 is LGHDT and CDR2 YNNKEL (reference sequence). This CDR3 reads CASSPPGATNYEQYF. In DNA form, the CDR3 reads TGTGCCAGCAGTCCCCCTGGGGCTACCAACTACGAGCAGTACTTC.

The chain carries TRBV7-9 and TRBJ1-2; 7 nucleotides match TRBD1. Germline V gene data show CDR1 as SEHNR and CDR2 as FQNEAQ (reference sequence). CDR3 length equals 14 residues. The V gene end was trimmed by 5 bases and the J gene end by 3 bases; junction bases not matched to a gene: 6. This CDR3 is CASSEVRGDYGYTF. The CDR3 DNA reads TGTGCCAGCAGCGAAGTCAGGGGGGACTATGGCTACACCTTC.

This clonotype has ten or more counts. The V gene is TRBV10-3, the J gene TRBJ1-1; 8 bases are shared with TRBD1. V shed 6 bases and J 0 bases; nucleotides not matched to a gene: 12. CDR3 length: 17 amino acids. From germline, CDR1 is ENHRY and CDR2 SYGVKD. DNA of the CDR3: TGTGCCATCAGGACTCAGGGGGCGAGGGACATGAACACTGAAGCTTTCTTT. Amino acids: CAIRTQGARDMNTEAFF.

The V gene is TRBV6-5, the J gene TRBJ1-6; D might be TRBD1 (6 bases). Per germline, CDR1 MNHEY and CDR2 SVGAGI. CDR3 size: 16 residues. Between the trimmed V and J ends, which lost 2 bases and 3 bases, there was a span of 11 bases. The CDR3 is CASSYEGEGYNSPLHF. The CDR3 bases are TGTGCCAGCAGTTACGAGGGGGAGGGCTATAATTCACCCCTCCACTTT.